What follows are 9 T cell receptor beta chains derived from one specimen sequenced in a study of blood T cell repertoires in COVID-19 (dated by TCRdb to about 2020). Library preparation employed the immunoSEQ multiplex PCR assay. This immuneACCESS table, as held by TCRdb, lists in-frame sequences with V and J called but not all clones. Of the missing ones, under half trace to an unresolved V gene in checked studies; the others have no known cause. The sample records about 42,000 clones, 89% of which are singletons. The ten largest clones take up 0.4% of the sample. The sequenced sample was peripheral blood. The receptors originated from a human donor in a cohort sampled during active COVID-19.

The count of this clone is one. The genes are TRBV4-3 and TRBJ1-2; 9 positions agree with TRBD1. With 0 bases clipped from V and 4 bases from J, the junction kept 12 bases outside the gene matches. CDR3 length: 18 amino acids. Germline lookup yields CDR1 LGHNA and CDR2 YSLEER. The CDR3 spells CASSQDWTTGGTLYGYTF. CDR3 sequence (DNA): TGCGCCAGCAGCCAAGATTGGACGACAGGGGGTACACTCTATGGCTACACCTTC.

The chain employs TRBV9 and TRBJ1-2, with 9 bases that match TRBD1. The CDR3 is 15 amino acids. The ends lost 3 bases at V and 7 bases at J; junction bases unmatched: 10. Germline CDR1 is SGDLS and CDR2 is YYNGEE. The CDR3: CASSGWRGQGSGYTF. CDR3 DNA: TGTGCCAGCAGCGGATGGAGGGGACAGGGCAGTGGCTACACCTTC.

This sequence joins TRBV24-1 and TRBJ1-2; D not certain. Between the trimmed V and J ends, which lost 1 base and 8 bases, there was a span of 10 bases. Germline CDR1 is KGHDR and CDR2 is SFDVKD. This CDR3 has 13 residues. The CDR3: CATSDFGEAGYTF. Written as DNA, the CDR3 is TGTGCCACCAGTGATTTCGGGGAGGCGGGCTACACCTTC.

The chain uses TRBV13 and TRBJ1-3; no reliable D call. The CDR3 runs 13 residues. The germline V gene encodes CDR1 PRHDT and CDR2 FYEKMQ (reference sequence). V lost 2 bases and J 3 bases, leaving 5 bases between the germline ends. CDR3 nucleotide sequence: TGTGCCAGCAGCTTAACCGGTGGAAACACCATATATTTT. This encodes CASSLTGGNTIYF.

This chain connects TRBV2 to TRBJ2-3; 7 bases align to TRBD2. Looked up from germline, CDR1 is SNHLY and CDR2 is FYNNEI. Trimming cost V 3 bases and J 0 bases; bases outside gene matches: 3. The CDR3 length is 15 residues. DNA of the CDR3: TGTGCCAGCAGTGAGGGGAGGGAAAGCACAGATACGCAGTATTTT. This gives the protein CASSEGRESTDTQYF. Using reference TRBV2 and TRBJ2-3 for the parts outside the CDR3, the full variable domain is EPEVTQTPSHQVTQMGQEVILRCVPISNHLYFYWYRQILGQKVEFLVSFYNNEISEKSEIFDDQFSVERPDGSNFTLKIRSTKLEDSAMYFCASSEGRESTDTQYFGPGTRLTVL.

The rearrangement links TRBV11-2 to TRBJ1-2; 10 positions agree with TRBD1. This CDR3 is built from 13 residues. J gave up 7 bases and V 5 bases, and 4 bases lay outside the gene matches. CDR1 is SGHAT, CDR2 FQNNGV, per germline. The CDR3 protein is CASSPGTGVGYTF. CDR3 bases: TGTGCCAGCAGCCCGGGGACAGGGGTTGGCTACACCTTC.

There are a few counts of this clone. The chain carries TRBV29-1 and TRBJ1-3; 9 nucleotides line up with TRBD1. The V segment lost 5 bases and the J segment 0 bases; nucleotides outside the gene matches: 8. There are 16 residues in the CDR3. Germline CDR1 is SQVTM and CDR2 is ANQGSEA. CDR3 DNA: TGCAGCGTTACAAGTGACAGGGGGAGCTCTGGAAACACCATATATTTT. Protein: CSVTSDRGSSGNTIYF.

The rearrangement joins TRBV5-4 to TRBJ1-2; TRBD1 agrees at 9 bases. The CDR3 totals 15 residues. V lost 4 bases to trimming and J lost 1 base; unmatched junction nucleotides: 5. CDR1 and CDR2 from the germline V gene are SGHNT and YYREEE (reference sequence). CDR3: CASSVRTGVNYGYTF. CDR3 bases: TGTGCCAGCAGCGTCAGGACAGGGGTTAACTATGGCTACACCTTC.

This rearrangement joins TRBV5-4 to TRBJ2-7; 7 bases line up with TRBD1. CDR3 length equals 14 residues. Germline V gene data show CDR1 as SGHNT and CDR2 as YYREEE (reference sequence). J lost 7 bases, V lost 2 bases, and 9 bases had no gene match. The CDR3 protein is CASSFDRVVEEQYF. For the CDR3, the DNA is TGTGCCAGCAGCTTTGACAGGGTGGTTGAAGAGCAGTACTTC.